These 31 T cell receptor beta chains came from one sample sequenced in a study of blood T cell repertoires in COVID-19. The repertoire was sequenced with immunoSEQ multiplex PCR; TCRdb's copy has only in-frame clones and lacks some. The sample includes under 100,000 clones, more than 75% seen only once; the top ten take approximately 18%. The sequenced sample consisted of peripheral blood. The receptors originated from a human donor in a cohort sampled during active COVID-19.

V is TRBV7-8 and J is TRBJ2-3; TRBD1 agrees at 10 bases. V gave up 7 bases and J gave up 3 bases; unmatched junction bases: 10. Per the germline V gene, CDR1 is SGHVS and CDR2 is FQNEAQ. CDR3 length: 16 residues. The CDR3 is CASTRTGGFVTDTQYF. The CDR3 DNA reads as TGTGCCAGCACCCGGACAGGGGGTTTTGTTACAGATACGCAGTATTTT.

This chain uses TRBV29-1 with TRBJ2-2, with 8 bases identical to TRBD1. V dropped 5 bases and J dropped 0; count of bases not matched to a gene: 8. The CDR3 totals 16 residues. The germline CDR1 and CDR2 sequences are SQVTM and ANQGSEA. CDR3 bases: TGCAGCGTTCCCCGGACAGGGACATCGAACACCGGGGAGCTGTTTTTT. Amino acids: CSVPRTGTSNTGELFF.

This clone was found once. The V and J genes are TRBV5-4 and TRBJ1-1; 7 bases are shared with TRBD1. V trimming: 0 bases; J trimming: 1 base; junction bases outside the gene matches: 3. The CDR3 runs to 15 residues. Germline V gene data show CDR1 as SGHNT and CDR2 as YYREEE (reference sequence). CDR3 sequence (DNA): TGTGCCAGCAGCTTGGCTCGGGACAGGAACACTGAAGCTTTCTTT. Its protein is CASSLARDRNTEAFF.

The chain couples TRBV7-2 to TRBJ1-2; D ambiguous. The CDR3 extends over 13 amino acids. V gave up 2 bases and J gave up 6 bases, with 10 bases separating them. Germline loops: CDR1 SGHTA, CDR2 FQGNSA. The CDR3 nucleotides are TGTGCCAGCAGCTTATCCCAGGTGGATGGCTACACCTTC. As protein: CASSLSQVDGYTF.

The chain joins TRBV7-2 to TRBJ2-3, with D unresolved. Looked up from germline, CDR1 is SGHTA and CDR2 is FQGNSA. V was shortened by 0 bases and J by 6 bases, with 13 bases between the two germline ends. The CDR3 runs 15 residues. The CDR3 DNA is TGTGCCAGCAGCTTAGCGCTAGACCGGCTGGATACGCAGTATTTT. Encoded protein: CASSLALDRLDTQYF.

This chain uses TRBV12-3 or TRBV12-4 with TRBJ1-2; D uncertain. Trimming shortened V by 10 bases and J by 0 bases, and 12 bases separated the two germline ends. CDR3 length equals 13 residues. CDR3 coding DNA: TGTGCCACCTCGGGAGTATCTAACTATGGCTACACCTTC. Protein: CATSGVSNYGYTF.

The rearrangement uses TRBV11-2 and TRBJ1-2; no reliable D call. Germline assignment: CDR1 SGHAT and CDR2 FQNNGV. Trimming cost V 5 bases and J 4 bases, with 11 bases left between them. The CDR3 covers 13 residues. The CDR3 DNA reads TGTGCCAGCAGCCCAGGAGGGCCCTATGGCTACACCTTC. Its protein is CASSPGGPYGYTF.

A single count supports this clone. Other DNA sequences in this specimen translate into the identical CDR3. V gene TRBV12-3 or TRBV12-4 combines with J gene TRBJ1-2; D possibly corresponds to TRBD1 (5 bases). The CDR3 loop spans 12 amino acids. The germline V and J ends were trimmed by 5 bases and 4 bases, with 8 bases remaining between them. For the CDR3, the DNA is TGTGCCAGCAGTCGCGACAGCTATGGCTACACCTTC. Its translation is CASSRDSYGYTF.

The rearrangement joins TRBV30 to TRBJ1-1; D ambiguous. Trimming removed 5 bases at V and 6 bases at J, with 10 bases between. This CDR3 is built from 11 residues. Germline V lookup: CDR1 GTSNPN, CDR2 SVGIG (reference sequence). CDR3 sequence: CAWARSPEAFF. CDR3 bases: TGTGCCTGGGCCCGGAGTCCTGAAGCTTTCTTT.

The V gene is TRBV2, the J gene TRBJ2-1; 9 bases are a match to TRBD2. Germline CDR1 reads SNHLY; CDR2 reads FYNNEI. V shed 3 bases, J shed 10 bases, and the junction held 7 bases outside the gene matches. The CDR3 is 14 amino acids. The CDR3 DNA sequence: TGTGCCAGCAGTGAGGCGGGGGGGTTATTAGAGCAGTTCTTC. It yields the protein CASSEAGGLLEQFF.

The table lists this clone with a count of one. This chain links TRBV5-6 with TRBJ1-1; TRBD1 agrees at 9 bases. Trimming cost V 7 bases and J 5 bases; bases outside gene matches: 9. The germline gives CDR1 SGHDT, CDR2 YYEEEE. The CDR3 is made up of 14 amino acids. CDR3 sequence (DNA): TGTGCCAGCGGACAGGGGACGGAGAATACTGAAGCTTTCTTT. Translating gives CASGQGTENTEAFF.

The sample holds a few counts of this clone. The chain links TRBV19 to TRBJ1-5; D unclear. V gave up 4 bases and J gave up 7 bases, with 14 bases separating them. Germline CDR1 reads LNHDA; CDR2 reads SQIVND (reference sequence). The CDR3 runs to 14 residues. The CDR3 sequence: CASSTIRRGQPQHF. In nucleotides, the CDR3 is TGTGCCAGTAGTACTATACGACGCGGGCAGCCCCAGCATTTT.

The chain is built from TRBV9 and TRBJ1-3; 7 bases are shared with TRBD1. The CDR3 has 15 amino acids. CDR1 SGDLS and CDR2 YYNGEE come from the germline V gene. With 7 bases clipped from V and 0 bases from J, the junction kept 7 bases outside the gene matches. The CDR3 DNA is TGTGCCAGCCGGGACAGTCCCTTCTCTGGAAACACCATATATTTT. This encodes CASRDSPFSGNTIYF.

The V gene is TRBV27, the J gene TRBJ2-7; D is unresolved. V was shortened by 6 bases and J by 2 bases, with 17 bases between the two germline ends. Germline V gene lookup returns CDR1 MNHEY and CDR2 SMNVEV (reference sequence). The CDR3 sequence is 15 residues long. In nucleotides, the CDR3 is TGTGCCAGCAGCCAGGCTGAAGACGAGACCTACGAGCAGTACTTC. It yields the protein CASSQAEDETYEQYF.

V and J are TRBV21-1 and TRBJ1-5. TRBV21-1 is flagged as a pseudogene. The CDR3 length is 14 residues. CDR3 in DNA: TGTGCCAGCAGCAAAGGCCAACTCAATCAGCCCCAGCATTTT. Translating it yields CASSKGQLNQPQHF.

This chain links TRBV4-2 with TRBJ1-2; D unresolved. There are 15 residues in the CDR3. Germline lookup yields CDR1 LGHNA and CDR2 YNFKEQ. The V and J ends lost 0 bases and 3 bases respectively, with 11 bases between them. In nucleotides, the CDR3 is TGTGCCAGCAGCCAAGATCGGTCAGGTTACTATGGCTACACCTTC. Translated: CASSQDRSGYYGYTF.

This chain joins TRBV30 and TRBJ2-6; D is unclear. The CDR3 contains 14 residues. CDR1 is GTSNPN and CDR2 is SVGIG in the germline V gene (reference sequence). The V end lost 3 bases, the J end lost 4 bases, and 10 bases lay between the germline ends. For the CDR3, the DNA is TGTGCCTGGAGCGAGGAGAGGGGGGCCAACGTCCTGACTTTC. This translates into CAWSEERGANVLTF.

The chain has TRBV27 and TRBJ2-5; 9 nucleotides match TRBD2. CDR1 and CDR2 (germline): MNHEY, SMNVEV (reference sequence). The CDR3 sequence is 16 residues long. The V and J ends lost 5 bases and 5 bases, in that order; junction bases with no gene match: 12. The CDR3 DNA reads TGTGCCAGCAGTCCGCGGGGGGGGGCGCCTTGGGAGACCCAGTACTTC. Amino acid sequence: CASSPRGGAPWETQYF.

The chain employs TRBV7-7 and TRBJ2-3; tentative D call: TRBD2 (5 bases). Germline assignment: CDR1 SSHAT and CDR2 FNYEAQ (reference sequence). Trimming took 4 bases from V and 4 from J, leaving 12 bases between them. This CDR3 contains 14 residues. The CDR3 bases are TGTGCCAGCAGCTCCGGACTCAAACCAGATACGCAGTATTTT. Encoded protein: CASSSGLKPDTQYF.

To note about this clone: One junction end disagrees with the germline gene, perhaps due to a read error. CDR3 nucleotide sequence: TGCGCCAGCAGCGGGCTCGGGATGAACATTGAAGCTTTCTTT. Its protein is CASSGLGMNIEAFF. The genes are TRBV5-1 and TRBJ1-1, with unresolved D. This CDR3 has 14 amino acids. Germline assignment: CDR1 SGHRS and CDR2 YFSETQ.

Here the CDR3 reads CASSPSRGNEQFF. The CDR3 bases are TGTGCCAGTAGCCCTTCGCGGGGGAATGAGCAGTTCTTC. This chain joins TRBV19 and TRBJ2-1; 7 bases fit TRBD2. Germline CDR1 LNHDA, CDR2 SQIVND (reference sequence). The CDR3 has 13 residues. The ends lost 6 bases at V and 7 bases at J; junction bases unmatched: 6.

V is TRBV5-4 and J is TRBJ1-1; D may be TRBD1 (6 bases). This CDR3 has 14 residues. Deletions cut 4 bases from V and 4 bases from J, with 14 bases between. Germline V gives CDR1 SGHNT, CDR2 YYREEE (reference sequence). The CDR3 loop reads CASSPRGGATEAFF. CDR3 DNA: TGTGCCAGCAGCCCGAGGGGGGGCGCCACTGAAGCTTTCTTT.

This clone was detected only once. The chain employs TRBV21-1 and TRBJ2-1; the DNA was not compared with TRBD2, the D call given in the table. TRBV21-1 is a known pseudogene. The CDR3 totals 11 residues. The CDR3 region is CAGDGGSEQFF. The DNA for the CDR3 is TGTGCCGGCGATGGAGGGAGTGAGCAGTTCTTC.

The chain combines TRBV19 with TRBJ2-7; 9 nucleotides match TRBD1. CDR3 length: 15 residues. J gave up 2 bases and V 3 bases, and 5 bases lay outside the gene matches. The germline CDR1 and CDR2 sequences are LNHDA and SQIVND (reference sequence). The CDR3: CASSIAGTGPYEQYF. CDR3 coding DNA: TGTGCCAGTAGTATTGCTGGGACAGGGCCCTACGAGCAGTACTTC.

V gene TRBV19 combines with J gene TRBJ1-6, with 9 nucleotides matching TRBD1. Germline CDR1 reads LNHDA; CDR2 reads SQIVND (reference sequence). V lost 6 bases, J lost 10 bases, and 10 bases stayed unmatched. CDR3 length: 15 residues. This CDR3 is CASSPGTGSGSPLHF. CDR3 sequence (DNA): TGTGCCAGTAGCCCCGGGACAGGGTCGGGGTCACCCCTCCACTTT.

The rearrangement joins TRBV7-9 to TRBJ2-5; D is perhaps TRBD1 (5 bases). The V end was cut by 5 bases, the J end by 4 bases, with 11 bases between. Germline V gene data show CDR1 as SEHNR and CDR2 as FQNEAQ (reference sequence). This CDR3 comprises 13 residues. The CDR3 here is CASSHEGVETQYF. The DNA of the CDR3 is TGTGCCAGCAGCCACGAAGGGGTAGAGACCCAGTACTTC.

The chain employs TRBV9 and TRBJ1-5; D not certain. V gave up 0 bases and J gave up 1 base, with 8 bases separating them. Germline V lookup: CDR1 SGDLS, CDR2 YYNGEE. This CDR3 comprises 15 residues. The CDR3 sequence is CASSVDSGSNQPQHF. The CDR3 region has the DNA TGTGCCAGCAGCGTAGATTCGGGGAGCAATCAGCCCCAGCATTTT.

DNA of the CDR3: TGTGCCAGCTCAACAAAACAGGGGGAGCCCCAGCATTTT. Its translation: CASSTKQGEPQHF. This rearrangement joins TRBV18 to TRBJ1-5; 8 bases are a match to TRBD1. The trim removed 5 bases at V and 8 bases at J, leaving 5 bases unmatched. Germline V CDR1 and CDR2: KGHSH, LQKENI. The CDR3 runs to 13 residues. The full variable domain, its missing parts supplied by reference TRBV18 and TRBJ1-5, is NAGVMQNPRHLVRRRGQEARLRCSPMKGHSHVYWYRQLPEEGLKFMVYLQKENIIDESGMPKERFSAEFPKEGPSILRIQQVVRGDSAAYFCASSTKQGEPQHFGDGTRLSIL.

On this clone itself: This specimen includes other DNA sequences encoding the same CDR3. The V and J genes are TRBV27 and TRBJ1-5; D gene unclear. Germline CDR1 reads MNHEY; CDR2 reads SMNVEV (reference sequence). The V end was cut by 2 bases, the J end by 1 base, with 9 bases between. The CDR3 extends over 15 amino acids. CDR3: CASSLRGFSNQPQHF. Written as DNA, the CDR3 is TGTGCCAGCAGTTTACGGGGTTTCAGCAATCAGCCCCAGCATTTT.

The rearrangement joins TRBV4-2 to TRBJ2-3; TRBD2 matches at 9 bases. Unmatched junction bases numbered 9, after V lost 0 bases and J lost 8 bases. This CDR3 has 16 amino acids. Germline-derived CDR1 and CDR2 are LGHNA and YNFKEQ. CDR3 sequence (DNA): TGTGCCAGCAGCCAAGAGACTAGCGGCTCGGGGGGTACGCAGTATTTT. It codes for CASSQETSGSGGTQYF.

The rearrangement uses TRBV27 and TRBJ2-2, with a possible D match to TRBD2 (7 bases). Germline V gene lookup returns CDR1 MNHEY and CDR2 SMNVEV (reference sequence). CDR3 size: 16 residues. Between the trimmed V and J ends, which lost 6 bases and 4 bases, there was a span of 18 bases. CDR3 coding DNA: TGTGCCAGCAGAACTAAAGGGGGGGCAGCCACCGGGGAGCTGTTTTTT. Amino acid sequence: CASRTKGGAATGELFF.